The 28 T cell receptor beta chains given below trace back to one sample, sequenced in a study of blood T cells in healthy people across ages. For the second PCR, which ran for roughly 7 to 11 cycles, a sample-barcoded 5' primer and a J-beta primer mix were used. TCRdb independently ran MiXCR on the 5' RACE reads; one entry per CDR3 protein. The profile shows more than 650,000 distinct CDR3 sequences, around 25% of them singletons. The sample was also reused in another study, on T cells of mothers and their children.

Source material: blood. These receptors originate from a boy between 10 and 17 years old in good health.

As to this clonotype: At one end the junction does not follow the germline gene, possibly because of a read error. This sequence joins TRBV14 and TRBJ1-4; D gene unclear. CDR3 length equals 14 residues. Germline CDR1 is SGHDN and CDR2 is FVKESK. In nucleotides, the CDR3 is TGTGCCTGCAGCCAAAGGATCGTGGGTGAAAAACTGTTTTTT. It yields the protein CACSQRIVGEKLFF.

This clonotype was picked up many times. The genes are TRBV6-5 and TRBJ1-2; D unresolved. Trimming cost V 0 bases and J 2 bases, with 4 bases left between them. From germline, CDR1 is MNHEY and CDR2 SVGAGI. The CDR3 sequence is 13 residues long. CDR3 residues: CASSYSSNYGYTF. CDR3 DNA: TGTGCCAGCAGTTACTCGTCGAACTATGGCTACACCTTC.

The genes are TRBV7-6 and TRBJ2-3; 14 nucleotides line up with TRBD2. Germline CDR1 reads SGHVS; CDR2 reads FNYEAQ. This CDR3 is built from 17 residues. Losses at the gene ends were 5 bases for V and 2 bases for J; bases not matched to a gene: 6. The CDR3 DNA reads TGTGCCAGCAGCGCACGGACTAGCGGGGGGATCACAGATACGCAGTATTTT. Encoded protein: CASSARTSGGITDTQYF. Supplemented by reference TRBV7-6 and TRBJ2-3, the full variable domain reads GAGVSQSPRYKVTKRGQDVALRCDPISGHVSLYWYRQALGQGPEFLTYFNYEAQQDKSGLPNDRFSAERPEGSISTLTIQRTEQRDSAMYRCASSARTSGGITDTQYFGPGTRLTVL.

Here the CDR3 reads CASSLAGPGYTF. As DNA, the CDR3 is TGTGCCAGCAGCTTAGCAGGGCCCGGCTACACCTTC. The rearrangement uses TRBV7-9 and TRBJ1-2; D gene uncertain. The germline CDR1 and CDR2 sequences are SEHNR and FQNEAQ (reference sequence). Trimming pared 0 bases from V and 8 bases from J, leaving 7 bases between. This CDR3 is 12 amino acids long.

This clonotype came up many times. An end of the junction differs from the germline gene, which may be a read error. This chain uses TRBV7-9 with TRBJ1-2, with 7 positions matching TRBD1. The length of the CDR3 is 13 residues. The germline CDR1 and CDR2 sequences are SEHNR and FQNEAQ (reference sequence). Here the CDR3 DNA reads TGCGCCAGCAGCTTGCAGGGGGGCTATGGCTACACCTTC. This sequence encodes CASSLQGGYGYTF.

This clonotype has more than one count but fewer than ten. This chain uses TRBV6-5 with TRBJ1-4; D is uncertain. This CDR3 comprises 13 residues. V dropped 0 bases and J dropped 14 bases, with 13 bases sitting between them. Germline loops: CDR1 MNHEY, CDR2 SVGAGI. The CDR3 protein is CASSYSGRGVLFF. As DNA, the CDR3 is TGTGCCAGCAGTTACTCTGGGCGTGGGGTCCTGTTTTTT.

This clonotype was observed a handful of times. The chain uses TRBV7-9 and TRBJ2-1; no reliable D call. The J call could be wrong; TRBJ2-7 is a better fit for the DNA end. The CDR3 consists of 15 residues. Per germline, CDR1 SEHNR and CDR2 FQNEAQ (reference sequence). The CDR3 reads CASSPRGAWDYEQYF. The CDR3 bases are TGTGCCAGCAGCCCCCGCGGAGCGTGGGACTACGAGCAGTACTTC.

This clonotype has only a few counts. V gene TRBV28 combines with J gene TRBJ1-1; the match to TRBD1 covers 7 bases. This CDR3 region has 12 residues. CDR1 is MDHEN, CDR2 SYDVKM, per germline. V was clipped by 4 bases and J by 11 bases; unmatched bases: 7. CDR3 sequence (DNA): TGTGCCAGCAGTTCAGACAGGGATGTGGCTTTCTTT. Amino acids: CASSSDRDVAFF.

The chain joins TRBV4-1 to TRBJ2-7; 13 bases are a match to TRBD2. J was trimmed by 2 bases and V by 5 bases; bases with no gene match: 6. The length of the CDR3 is 16 residues. In germline, CDR1 is MGHRA, CDR2 YSYEKL. This chain's CDR3 is CASSEPTSGGTYEQYF. The DNA of the CDR3 is TGCGCCAGCAGCGAACCGACTAGCGGGGGGACCTACGAGCAGTACTTC.

This chain joins TRBV30 and TRBJ2-1; the match to TRBD1 covers 7 bases. Per the germline V gene, CDR1 is GTSNPN and CDR2 is SVGIG (reference sequence). V trimming: 1 base; J trimming: 9 bases; junction bases outside the gene matches: 0. The CDR3 spans 11 residues. In DNA form, the CDR3 reads TGTGCCTGGAGTGGGGACAGTGAGCAGTTCTTC. Translated, it gives CAWSGDSEQFF. The full variable domain, in which reference TRBV30 and TRBJ2-1 provide the parts outside the CDR3, is SQTIHQWPATLVQPVGSPLSLECTVEGTSNPNLYWYRQAAGRGLQLLFYSVGIGQISSEVPQNLSASRPQDRQFILSSKKLLLSDSGFYLCAWSGDSEQFFGPGTRLTVL.

This clonotype was detected a few times. J is TRBJ1-2 and V is TRBV27; TRBD1 agrees at 9 bases. Germline CDR1 and CDR2: MNHEY and SMNVEV (reference sequence). CDR3 size: 16 residues. V was pared by 4 bases and J by 8 bases, with 14 bases of the junction left unmatched. CDR3 DNA: TGTGCCAGCAGTTCCGCGGGGACAGGGAAAGGAGTCGGCTACACCTTC. Translation gives CASSSAGTGKGVGYTF.

The CDR3 sequence: CASSELQGTTQYF. CDR3 bases: TGTGCCAGCAGCGAACTACAGGGGACAACGCAGTATTTT. The rearrangement uses TRBV7-9 and TRBJ2-3; 7 nucleotides agree with TRBD1. With 5 bases clipped from V and 9 bases from J, the junction kept 8 bases outside the gene matches. The CDR3 is 13 amino acids. CDR1 is SEHNR and CDR2 is FQNEAQ in the germline V gene (reference sequence).

This clonotype turned up a few times. This rearrangement joins TRBV6-1 to TRBJ2-3; 12 nucleotides match TRBD2. J was trimmed by 2 bases and V by 6 bases; bases with no gene match: 9. Looked up from germline, CDR1 is MNHNS and CDR2 is SASEGT. This CDR3 is built from 17 residues. The CDR3 DNA sequence: TGTGCCAGCAGCTTGCGGACTAGCGGGGTCGACACAGATACGCAGTATTTT. It specifies CASSLRTSGVDTDTQYF.

This clonotype was observed a few times. The chain carries TRBV4-1 and TRBJ2-3; D gene ambiguous. V gave up 1 base and J gave up 2 bases, with 7 bases separating them. The CDR3 has 14 amino acids. Germline V gene data show CDR1 as MGHRA and CDR2 as YSYEKL. DNA of the CDR3: TGCGCCAGCAGCCAAGGGTACCACACAGATACGCAGTATTTT. Protein: CASSQGYHTDTQYF.

The rearrangement uses TRBV2 and TRBJ2-5, with D perhaps matching TRBD2 (5 bases). The CDR3 length is 12 residues. The ends were cut back, 1 base at V and 9 bases at J, with 9 bases in the middle. Looked up from germline, CDR1 is SNHLY and CDR2 is FYNNEI. This chain's CDR3 is CASSEDRLPQYF. CDR3 sequence (DNA): TGTGCCAGCAGTGAAGACCGACTACCCCAGTACTTC.

The gene calls are TRBV15 and TRBJ1-1; D is possibly TRBD1 (5 bases). Trimming took 4 bases from V and 13 from J, leaving 16 bases between them. The CDR3 covers 12 residues. Looked up from germline, CDR1 is LNHNV and CDR2 is YYDKDF (reference sequence). The CDR3 protein is CATSIMSGRVFF. The CDR3 DNA reads TGTGCCACCAGCATTATGTCAGGGCGGGTTTTCTTT.

This clonotype was seen more than once but under ten times. The chain employs TRBV29-1 and TRBJ2-1; 10 bases line up with TRBD2. Per germline, CDR1 SQVTM and CDR2 ANQGSEA. The CDR3 runs to 15 residues. The junction had 8 bases not matched to a gene; V was cut back by 5 bases and J by 4 bases. CDR3 in amino acids: CSVRLSGGRYNEQFF. As DNA, the CDR3 is TGCAGCGTTCGCCTTAGCGGGGGGCGTTACAATGAGCAGTTCTTC.

This clonotype showed up just once. The V and J genes are TRBV3-1 and TRBJ1-2; D gene uncertain. The ends were cut back, 1 base at V and 8 bases at J, with 14 bases in the middle. Germline V lookup: CDR1 LGHDT, CDR2 YNNKEL (reference sequence). The length of the CDR3 is 14 residues. DNA of the CDR3: TGTGCCAGCAGCCAAGTCAACAGCTTGTGGGGCTACACCTTC. Translating gives CASSQVNSLWGYTF.

This clonotype was detected only a few times. The chain links TRBV20-1 to TRBJ2-4, with D unclear. The V and J ends lost 2 bases and 1 base respectively, with 12 bases between them. Per germline, CDR1 DFQATT and CDR2 SNEGSKA (reference sequence). The CDR3 totals 15 residues. CDR3 in amino acids: CSARNGLQAKNIQYF. The CDR3, as DNA: TGCAGTGCTAGAAATGGGTTACAGGCCAAAAACATTCAGTACTTC.

This clonotype was counted only a few times. V and J are TRBV7-3 and TRBJ2-7; no firm D call. V was trimmed by 0 bases and J by 3 bases, leaving 6 bases between them. Germline CDR1 SGHTA, CDR2 FQGTGA. The CDR3 is 13 residues long. CDR3 residues: CASSLTGHYEQYF. CDR3 nucleotides: TGTGCCAGCAGCTTAACGGGTCACTACGAGCAGTACTTC.

The V and J genes are TRBV7-2 and TRBJ2-1; TRBD2 is a possible D gene (5 bases). The CDR3 covers 15 residues. Germline assignment: CDR1 SGHTA and CDR2 FQGNSA. Trimming left V 3 bases short and J 3 bases short, with 12 bases between. The CDR3 loop reads CASSFRRLDYNEQFF. The CDR3 bases are TGTGCCAGCAGCTTTCGGAGGCTCGACTACAATGAGCAGTTCTTC.

This clonotype was detected a few times. The J gene is TRBJ2-7, the V gene TRBV29-1, with 8 bases identical to TRBD1. The CDR3 sequence is 14 residues long. The germline gives CDR1 SQVTM, CDR2 ANQGSEA. The V segment lost 6 bases and the J segment 1 base; nucleotides outside the gene matches: 8. CDR3 sequence reads: CSVQLRDRSYEQYF. CDR3 in DNA: TGCAGCGTCCAACTCCGGGACAGGTCCTACGAGCAGTACTTC.

The chain combines TRBV7-3 with TRBJ2-2; D possibly corresponds to TRBD2 (5 bases). In germline, CDR1 is SGHTA, CDR2 FQGTGA. With 3 bases removed from V and 1 base from J, the gap between germline ends came to 9 bases. The CDR3 is 15 amino acids. The CDR3 coding sequence is TGTGCCAGCAGCTTTGACTACCTGAACACCGGGGAGCTGTTTTTT. It encodes CASSFDYLNTGELFF.

This clonotype occurred once. It may be a read error: a sequence one base away is much more abundant. The rearrangement joins TRBV6-5 to TRBJ1-1; TRBD1 matches at 10 bases. Germline V gene data show CDR1 as MNHEY and CDR2 as SVGAGI. J lost 1 base, V lost 6 bases, and 2 bases had no gene match. The CDR3 length is 14 residues. The CDR3 region is CASRRDRGNTEAFF. In DNA form, the CDR3 reads TGTGCCAGCAGGAGGGACAGGGGGAACACTGAAGCTTTCTTT.

V gene TRBV6-1 combines with J gene TRBJ1-1; a possible D gene is TRBD1 (5 bases). The CDR3 contains 16 residues. V lost 1 base to trimming and J lost 3 bases, with 15 bases between them. Germline V CDR1 and CDR2: MNHNS, SASEGT. The CDR3 sequence is CASSEGFTGVHTEAFF. The CDR3 nucleotides are TGTGCCAGCAGTGAAGGCTTTACGGGGGTACACACTGAAGCTTTCTTT.

In its sample, this clonotype was seen a few times. The chain carries TRBV3-1 and TRBJ2-5, with D tentatively TRBD1 (5 bases). The CDR3 spans 15 residues. The V end was cut by 6 bases, the J end by 0 bases, with 14 bases between. CDR1 is LGHDT and CDR2 is YNNKEL in the germline V gene (reference sequence). The DNA for the CDR3 is TGTGCCAGCAGTCGTTCGGACACTAACCAAGAGACCCAGTACTTC. It codes for CASSRSDTNQETQYF.

This clonotype was counted a few times. The chain has TRBV12-5 and TRBJ1-4, with 8 bases lining up with TRBD1. Losses at the gene ends were 6 bases for V and 6 bases for J; bases not matched to a gene: 3. Germline V lookup: CDR1 LGHNT, CDR2 FRNRAP. This CDR3 contains 13 residues. This CDR3 is CASGPTGDEKLFF. CDR3 nucleotide sequence: TGTGCTAGTGGCCCGACAGGGGATGAAAAACTGTTTTTT.

The V gene is TRBV4-1, the J gene TRBJ2-6, with D perhaps assigned TRBD1 or TRBD2 (5 bases each). The V and J ends lost 0 bases and 0 bases respectively, with 24 bases between them. Germline lookup yields CDR1 MGHRA and CDR2 YSYEKL. This CDR3 has 22 amino acids. DNA for the CDR3: TGCGCCAGCAGCCAAGAAGAAATAAGGGACGGCATGGGGCTCTCTGGGGCCAACGTCCTGACTTTC. Protein: CASSQEEIRDGMGLSGANVLTF.